These 15 T cell receptor beta chains were sequenced from one sample in a study of blood T cell repertoires in COVID-19. The method was immunoSEQ multiplex PCR; TCRdb's version includes in-frame clones alone and lacks a portion of them. The sample holds over 85,000 clones, 70% to 85% seen once. The source material was peripheral blood. The receptors here all came from a man between 60 and 75 years old with active or convalescent COVID-19.

This chain joins TRBV3-1 (or the pseudogene TRBV3-2) and TRBJ2-1, with TRBD2 identical over 10 bases. CDR1 is LGHDT, CDR2 YNNKEL, per germline (reference sequence). The CDR3 length is 19 residues. The V and J ends lost 0 bases and 0 bases, in that order; junction bases with no gene match: 8. The CDR3 DNA reads TGTGCCAGCAGCCAAGATTATCCTAGCGGGAGTTCCTCCTACAATGAGCAGTTCTTC. Its protein product is CASSQDYPSGSSSYNEQFF.

This clone was counted once. The chain employs TRBV12-3 or TRBV12-4 and TRBJ2-5; 7 nucleotides line up with TRBD2. The CDR3 runs 13 residues. Trimming cost V 8 bases and J 7 bases; bases outside gene matches: 10. CDR3 loop: CASQFAGVGTQYF. In DNA form, the CDR3 reads TGTGCCAGCCAATTCGCGGGAGTCGGGACCCAGTACTTC.

The rearrangement joins TRBV3-1 (or the pseudogene TRBV3-2) to TRBJ1-6; D not resolved. Germline V gives CDR1 LGHDT, CDR2 YNNKEL (reference sequence). The CDR3 is 14 residues long. The V and J ends lost 0 bases and 7 bases respectively, with 7 bases between them. DNA for the CDR3: TGTGCCAGCAGCCAAGATACGAGAAATTCACCCCTCCACTTT. It is translated as CASSQDTRNSPLHF.

The chain carries TRBV4-3 and TRBJ1-5; D gene unclear. Germline CDR1 LGHNA, CDR2 YSLEER. V gave up 0 bases and J gave up 9 bases, with 12 bases separating them. CDR3 length equals 14 residues. The CDR3 nucleotides read TGCGCCAGCAGCCAAGAGGCCACCCTCCCGCCCCAGCATTTT. It translates to CASSQEATLPPQHF.

V usage is TRBV30 and J usage is TRBJ2-3, with 10 bases matching TRBD2. CDR1 is GTSNPN and CDR2 is SVGIG in the germline V gene (reference sequence). The CDR3 runs to 13 residues. CDR3 nucleotide sequence: TGTGCATTAGCGGGAGGAACCATAGATACGCAGTATTTT. Translation gives CALAGGTIDTQYF.

At least ten counts were recorded for this clone. CDR3 residues: CASAQGPTPGETQYF. The CDR3 DNA is TGTGCCAGCGCACAGGGGCCTACTCCCGGGGAGACCCAGTACTTC. The chain joins TRBV7-8 to TRBJ2-5; TRBD1 aligns across 7 bases. CDR1 and CDR2 from the germline V gene are SGHVS and FQNEAQ. V was clipped by 8 bases and J by 5 bases; unmatched bases: 14. This CDR3 region has 15 residues.

This chain uses TRBV25-1 with TRBJ1-1, with a weak D call TRBD1 (5 bases). CDR1 is MGHDK and CDR2 is SYGVNS in the germline V gene. The CDR3 runs 14 residues. Trimming removed 7 bases from V and 0 bases from J, with 12 bases in between. The CDR3 bases are TGTGCCAGCATAGGCGGGGCGGTGAACACTGAAGCTTTCTTT. Translation: CASIGGAVNTEAFF.

This chain joins TRBV3-1 (or the pseudogene TRBV3-2) and TRBJ1-1; 8 bases line up with TRBD1. The CDR3 has 14 amino acids. Germline V gene lookup returns CDR1 LGHDT and CDR2 YNNKEL (reference sequence). Losses at the gene ends were 3 bases for V and 4 bases for J; bases not matched to a gene: 4. Written as DNA, the CDR3 is TGTGCCAGCAGCCAGCAGGGGGCGCCCACTGAAGCTTTCTTT. Translating it yields CASSQQGAPTEAFF.

The table lists this clone with a count of one. The CDR3 nucleotides are TGTGCCAGCAGCTTGGTAGGCGGGAACGGAGAGACCCAGTACTTC. The encoded protein is CASSLVGGNGETQYF. The chain has TRBV5-4 and TRBJ2-5; possibly TRBD2 for D (6 bases). The CDR3 length is 15 residues. Germline CDR1 SGHNT, CDR2 YYREEE (reference sequence). V lost 0 bases and J 4 bases, leaving 13 bases between the germline ends.

V and J are TRBV4-1 and TRBJ2-5, with 9 bases matching TRBD1. Germline CDR1 is MGHRA and CDR2 is YSYEKL. After removal of 6 bases from V and 4 bases from J, the junction contained 9 bases not matched to a gene. CDR3 size: 15 residues. The CDR3 is CASRSMTGGRETQYF. CDR3 DNA sequence: TGCGCCAGCAGGTCGATGACAGGGGGGCGAGAGACCCAGTACTTC.

The count of this clone is one. The chain combines TRBV24-1 with TRBJ1-2; D ambiguous. This CDR3 spans 14 amino acids. V was pared by 4 bases and J by 6 bases, with 14 bases between. CDR1 is KGHDR, CDR2 SFDVKD, per germline. CDR3 sequence (DNA): TGTGCCACCAGTGACACCACCAGAGGGAATGGCTACACCTTC. The encoded protein is CATSDTTRGNGYTF.

The CDR3 sequence is CASSPLGGGSSYNSPLHF. CDR3 DNA: TGTGCCAGCAGCCCTCTGGGAGGGGGGAGCTCCTATAATTCACCCCTCCACTTT. The V gene is TRBV28, the J gene TRBJ1-6; a weak D match, TRBD1 (6 bases). V lost 6 bases and J lost 0, with 18 bases in between. The germline V gene has CDR1 MDHEN and CDR2 SYDVKM. The CDR3 contains 18 residues. The complete variable domain, with remaining parts taken from reference TRBV28 and TRBJ1-6, reads DVKVTQSSRYLVKRTGEKVFLECVQDMDHENMFWYRQDPGLGLRLIYFSYDVKMKEKGDIPEGYSVSREKKERFSLILESASTNQTSMYLCASSPLGGGSSYNSPLHFGNGTRLTVT.

V gene TRBV7-2 combines with J gene TRBJ2-3; 9 nucleotides line up with TRBD2. Losses at the gene ends were 6 bases for V and 2 bases for J; bases not matched to a gene: 6. There are 15 residues in the CDR3. Germline V gives CDR1 SGHTA, CDR2 FQGNSA. CDR3 bases: TGTGCCAGCAGGCCTCTAGCGGGGCTCACAGATACGCAGTATTTT. Its protein is CASRPLAGLTDTQYF.

The rearrangement uses TRBV19 and TRBJ1-2, with TRBD1 matching 8 bases. The CDR3 has 14 amino acids. With 5 bases clipped from V and 7 bases from J, the junction kept 9 bases outside the gene matches. From germline, CDR1 is LNHDA and CDR2 SQIVND (reference sequence). The CDR3: CASSSTGAGTGYTF. The DNA for the CDR3 is TGTGCCAGTAGTTCGACAGGGGCAGGAACTGGCTACACCTTC.

This clone showed up just once. The chain combines TRBV10-3 with TRBJ2-6; possibly TRBD2 for D (6 bases). Between the trimmed V and J ends, which lost 6 bases and 0 bases, there was a span of 18 bases. The CDR3 runs to 18 residues. The germline V gene has CDR1 ENHRY and CDR2 SYGVKD. Here the CDR3 reads CAISPGRGTGSGANVLTF. DNA of the CDR3: TGTGCCATCAGCCCCGGGCGGGGAACGGGCTCTGGGGCCAACGTCCTGACTTTC.